This T cell receptor beta chain was documented in a study of OX40 agonist ivuxolimab in advanced cancers. As regards this clone: What it binds is unknown.

The sampling schedule covered blood at baseline, cycle 4 day 1, and cycle 7 day 1. General study points: More expanded clones were found, on average, in CD8+ than in CD4+ T cells.

Germline CDR1 reads SGHDT; CDR2 reads YYEEEE. Trimming took 1 base from V and 2 from J, leaving 12 bases between them. This CDR3 has 16 amino acids. Profiled with immunoSEQ multiplex PCR; TCRdb holds only in-frame clones, not every one. The sample has 55,000 to 65,000 clones; more than 75% are singletons. Sequenced here: CD4+ or CD8+ T cells sorted from blood, sampled in a trial of the OX40 agonist ivuxolimab. V gene TRBV5-6 combines with J gene TRBJ1-4; D possibly corresponds to TRBD1 (6 bases). The TCR sequence derives from an adult with an advanced solid tumor such as melanoma, head and neck, liver or kidney cancer. The CDR3 coding sequence is TGTGCCAGCAGCTTGACGGGGGCAAGCACTAATGAAAAACTGTTTTTT. It encodes CASSLTGASTNEKLFF.